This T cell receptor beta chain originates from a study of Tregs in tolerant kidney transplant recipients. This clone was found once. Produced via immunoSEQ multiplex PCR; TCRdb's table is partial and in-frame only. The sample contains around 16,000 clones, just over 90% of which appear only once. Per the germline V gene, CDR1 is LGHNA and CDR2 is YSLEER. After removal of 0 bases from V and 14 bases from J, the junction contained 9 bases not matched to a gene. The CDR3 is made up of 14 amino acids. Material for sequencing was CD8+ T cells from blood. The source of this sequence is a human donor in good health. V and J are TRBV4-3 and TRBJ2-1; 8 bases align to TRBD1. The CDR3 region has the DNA TGCGCCAGCAGCCAAGACCGGGGACAGGTCCCCGAGTTCTTC. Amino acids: CASSQDRGQVPEFF.